This T cell receptor (beta chain) was recorded in a study of a mutant IDH1 vaccine in newly diagnosed glioma. Profiling relied on immunoSEQ multiplex PCR, and the TCRdb table lists in-frame clones only, not all of them. This repertoire shows roughly 51,000 clones, approximately 79% found once; its top ten account for roughly 6.3%. Stated time point: week 35, safety follow-up. Topical imiquimod was applied with each vaccine dose, which held 300 ug of mutant IDH1 20-mer peptide. Turning to this clone: Its antigen is still unknown.

CDR1 is SGHRS and CDR2 is YFSETQ in the germline V gene. The V end was cut by 5 bases, the J end by 8 bases, with 16 bases between. The CDR3 is made up of 14 amino acids. The clonotype was recovered from a man aged 40-50 years with glioma. The sample was PBMCs, taken from a glioma patient whose treatment included an IDH1 peptide vaccine. This chain uses TRBV5-1 with TRBJ2-2; D may be TRBD1 (6 bases). CDR3 coding DNA: TGCGCCAGCAGGGGCCAGCTCACAGGGGGGGAGCTGTTTTTT. It encodes CASRGQLTGGELFF.